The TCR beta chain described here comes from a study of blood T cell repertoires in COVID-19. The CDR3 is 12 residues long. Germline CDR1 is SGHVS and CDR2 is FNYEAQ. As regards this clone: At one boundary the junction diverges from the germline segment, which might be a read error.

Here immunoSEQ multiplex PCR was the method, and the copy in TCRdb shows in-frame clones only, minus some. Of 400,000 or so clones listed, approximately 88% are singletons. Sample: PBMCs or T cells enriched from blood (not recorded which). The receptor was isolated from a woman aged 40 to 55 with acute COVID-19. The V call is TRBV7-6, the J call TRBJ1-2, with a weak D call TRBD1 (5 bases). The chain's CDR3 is CASSLGRDSFSF. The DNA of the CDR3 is TGTGCCAGCAGCTTAGGACGAGACAGCTTTTCCTTC.